The present T cell receptor (beta chain) was sequenced within a study of T cells in Graves' hyperthyroidism and ophthalmopathy. TCR beta CDR3 region amplification was performed from RNA transcripts. In the first-round RT-PCR of the TCR CDR3, the HTBI primer set was used. TCRdb fed the multiplex PCR reads into MiXCR, producing one record per CDR3 protein. The repertoire includes about 400,000 distinct CDR3 sequences, approximately 14% of them detected once, and 20% sits in the top ten. This clonotype was seen repeatedly, ten times or more. A patient was excluded if there was uncontrolled infection, other autoimmune disease, pregnancy or lactation. V lost 0 bases and J 2 bases, leaving 12 bases between the germline ends. CDR1 is SGHRS and CDR2 is YFSETQ in the germline V gene. The CDR3 runs to 15 residues.

This chain uses TRBV5-1 with TRBJ2-7, with D unclear. Sequencing input: blood. This TCR came from a woman aged 25 to 39 with Graves' ophthalmopathy. The CDR3 spells CASSLAGYHPYEQYF. CDR3 nucleotide sequence: TGCGCCAGCAGCTTGGCCGGGTACCACCCCTACGAGCAGTACTTC. The full variable domain, rest sourced from reference TRBV5-1 and TRBJ2-7, is KAGVTQTPRYLIKTRGQQVTLSCSPISGHRSVSWYQQTPGQGLQFLFEYFSETQRNKGNFPGRFSGRQFSNSRSEMNVSTLELGDSALYLCASSLAGYHPYEQYFGPGTRLTVT.